This T cell receptor beta chain was observed in a study of control samples from healthy donors and cancer patients. V was pared by 1 base and J by 3 bases, with 10 bases between. Germline-derived CDR1 and CDR2 are SGHNT and YYREEE (reference sequence). The CDR3 is made up of 14 amino acids. The protocol was immunoSEQ multiplex PCR, while the TCRdb copy is restricted to in-frame clones and leaves out a portion. The top ten clones hold 0.95% to 1.5% of a sample with around 83,000 clones, approximately 93% of them seen once. This clonotype originated in a woman aged 40 to 50 with lung cancer. Sequenced: PBMCs. The genes are TRBV5-4 and TRBJ1-2; possibly TRBD1 for D (5 bases). The CDR3: CASSLRVGDYGYTF. The CDR3 DNA sequence: TGTGCCAGCAGCTTGAGGGTGGGGGACTATGGCTACACCTTC. Supplemented by reference TRBV5-4 and TRBJ1-2, the full variable domain reads ETGVTQSPTHLIKTRGQQVTLRCSSQSGHNTVSWYQQALGQGPQFIFQYYREEENGRGNFPPRFSGLQFPNYSSELNVNALELDDSALYLCASSLRVGDYGYTFGSGTRLTVV.